The next 29 T cell receptor beta chains were all read from a single sample in a study of PD-1 blockade in classical Hodgkin lymphoma. Time point of the sample: cycle 4 day 1 (C4D1), after around six weeks of nivolumab. After autologous stem cell transplantation all patients relapsed, and prior brentuximab vedotin exposure differed between cohorts. Data came from immunoSEQ multiplex PCR; TCRdb stores just in-frame clones and leaves some out. The table records 50,000 to 65,000 clones, about 90% of them present only once. The source material was peripheral blood mononuclear cells (PBMCs), sampled before the fourth cycle of nivolumab. Source of these receptors: a human donor with classical Hodgkin lymphoma.

The V call is TRBV13, the J call TRBJ1-1; D is unresolved. The CDR3 is 13 residues long. The V and J ends lost 3 bases and 1 base respectively, with 6 bases between them. Germline CDR1 PRHDT, CDR2 FYEKMQ (reference sequence). The CDR3 DNA sequence: TGTGCCAGCAGCTTGTACCCGAACACTGAAGCTTTCTTT. Translated: CASSLYPNTEAFF.

The J gene is TRBJ1-1, the V gene TRBV28; D remains unclear. The CDR3 totals 14 residues. Trimming removed 6 bases from V and 1 base from J, with 12 bases in between. Germline values: CDR1 MDHEN, CDR2 SYDVKM. Here the CDR3 reads CASSPDPGNTEAFF. Here the CDR3 DNA reads TGTGCCAGCAGCCCGGACCCAGGGAACACTGAAGCTTTCTTT.

In the case of this clone: Relative to the germline gene, one junction end is altered; a read error may explain this. The chain has TRBV15 and TRBJ1-2, with D perhaps matching TRBD1 (5 bases). The CDR3 has 13 residues. CDR1 and CDR2 from the germline V gene are LNHNV and YYDKDF (reference sequence). This CDR3 reads CATSSLGQGPPHF. CDR3 in DNA: TGTGCCACCAGCTCGCTCGGACAAGGCCCCCCTCACTTC.

V usage is TRBV11-2 and J usage is TRBJ2-3; D gene unclear. CDR1 SGHAT and CDR2 FQNNGV come from the germline V gene. The V and J ends lost 7 bases and 2 bases respectively, with 7 bases between them. The CDR3 length is 12 residues. CDR3 sequence (DNA): TGTGCCAGCACCGGTAACACAGATACGCAGTATTTT. Translated: CASTGNTDTQYF.

The V and J genes are TRBV5-4 and TRBJ2-7; D tentatively fits TRBD1 or TRBD2 (5 bases each). Germline V lookup: CDR1 SGHNT, CDR2 YYREEE (reference sequence). Trimming left V 4 bases short and J 3 bases short, with 20 bases between. The CDR3 is 16 amino acids. This CDR3 reads CASSPGSGTGFYEQYF. The CDR3 bases are TGTGCCAGCAGCCCAGGGTCCGGGACGGGATTCTACGAGCAGTACTTC.

This chain connects TRBV2 to TRBJ1-6; 7 nucleotides agree with TRBD1. Germline CDR1 reads SNHLY; CDR2 reads FYNNEI. V lost 6 bases and J lost 7; bases outside the gene matches: 15. CDR3 length: 17 amino acids. In DNA form, the CDR3 reads TGTGCCAGCAGCCTCGTCTTTACCGGGACAGCAAATTCACCCCTCCACTTT. It translates to CASSLVFTGTANSPLHF.

The chain employs TRBV5-1 and TRBJ1-1; D call uncertain. From germline, CDR1 is SGHRS and CDR2 YFSETQ. The CDR3 has 15 residues. V was clipped by 2 bases and J by 1 base, with 12 bases between them. The CDR3 is CASSFLLGRNTEAFF. The CDR3 nucleotides read TGCGCCAGCAGCTTCCTTCTTGGGAGGAACACTGAAGCTTTCTTT.

The chain links TRBV6-1 to TRBJ2-7, with D possibly matching TRBD1 (6 bases). Trimming pared 7 bases from V and 6 bases from J, leaving 16 bases between. CDR3 length equals 13 residues. Germline V gene data show CDR1 as MNHNS and CDR2 as SASEGT. In nucleotides, the CDR3 is TGTGCCAGCACACCCTCAGGACAGCTCGAGCAGTACTTC. Its protein product is CASTPSGQLEQYF.

This clone appeared a single time. The CDR3 here is CASREYRSLGAQHF. The CDR3 nucleotides are TGTGCCAGCAGAGAATACAGGTCCCTGGGAGCCCAGCATTTT. J is TRBJ1-5 and V is TRBV6-1; possible D gene TRBD1, 5 bases. Between the trimmed V and J ends, which lost 6 bases and 11 bases, there was a span of 20 bases. CDR3 length: 14 residues. Germline V gives CDR1 MNHNS, CDR2 SASEGT.

This clone was detected once. This chain uses TRBV25-1 with TRBJ1-2; 10 positions agree with TRBD1. From germline, CDR1 is MGHDK and CDR2 SYGVNS. This CDR3 spans 13 amino acids. Losses at the gene ends were 11 bases for V and 3 bases for J; bases not matched to a gene: 6. CDR3 sequence: CAYRGQGDYGYTF. The CDR3 bases are TGTGCCTACCGAGGACAGGGGGACTATGGCTACACCTTC.

The chain carries TRBV6-1 and TRBJ2-1; maybe TRBD1 (6 bases). V lost 4 bases to trimming and J lost 7 bases, with 14 bases between them. Germline V gene lookup returns CDR1 MNHNS and CDR2 SASEGT. CDR3 length: 14 amino acids. DNA for the CDR3: TGTGCCAGCAGTGTGCCAGGGGAAGGTAATGAGCAGTTCTTC. Amino acid sequence: CASSVPGEGNEQFF.

This clone was seen a few times. The gene calls are TRBV7-6 and TRBJ1-5; no clear D. Germline V lookup: CDR1 SGHVS, CDR2 FNYEAQ. Deletions cut 5 bases from V and 2 bases from J, with 10 bases between. This CDR3 contains 14 residues. CDR3 protein: CASSHGQGNQPQHF. In DNA form, the CDR3 reads TGTGCCAGCAGCCACGGGCAGGGCAATCAGCCCCAGCATTTT.

The chain joins TRBV6-1 to TRBJ2-1; D not certain. This CDR3 has 12 amino acids. Trimming removed 3 bases from V and 2 bases from J, with 2 bases in between. Germline-derived CDR1 and CDR2 are MNHNS and SASEGT. In nucleotides, the CDR3 is TGTGCCAGCAGTGAGACCTACAATGAGCAGTTCTTC. Amino acid sequence: CASSETYNEQFF.

This chain connects TRBV6-1 to TRBJ2-1; D not resolved. Trimming left V 8 bases short and J 5 bases short, with 13 bases between. The CDR3 runs to 13 residues. Germline loops: CDR1 MNHNS, CDR2 SASEGT. The CDR3 DNA follows: TGTGCCAGCTTGGACGACAAGGACAATGAGCAGTTCTTC. It translates to CASLDDKDNEQFF.

This chain uses TRBV18 with TRBJ1-6, with TRBD1 matching over 11 bases. The CDR3 spans 14 residues. The V and J ends lost 8 bases and 5 bases, in that order; junction bases with no gene match: 2. Per germline, CDR1 KGHSH and CDR2 LQKENI. The DNA of the CDR3 is TGTGCCAGCCGGGACAGGGGGAATAATTCACCCCTCCACTTT. It yields the protein CASRDRGNNSPLHF.

The chain links TRBV9 to TRBJ2-5; weak D call: TRBD2 (6 bases). Trimming left V 3 bases short and J 7 bases short, with 7 bases between. The CDR3 has 11 amino acids. Germline V gives CDR1 SGDLS, CDR2 YYNGEE. In nucleotides, the CDR3 is TGTGCCAGCAGCGACGGGAGGACCCAGTACTTC. It translates to CASSDGRTQYF.

The chain has TRBV21-1 and TRBJ1-2; TRBD1 is the table's D call and was not checked against the DNA. TRBV21-1 is a recognized pseudogene. The CDR3 length is 22 residues. CDR3 in DNA: TGTGCCAGCAGCAAAGTCACGGAGTCCCTTGAAACAAGGGGCCCTATATTCTATGGCTACACCTTC. Encoded protein: CASSKVTESLETRGPIFYGYTF.

The sample holds one count of this clone. The chain couples TRBV4-1 to TRBJ2-4; D is possibly TRBD2 (5 bases). The CDR3 runs to 15 residues. CDR1 is MGHRA, CDR2 YSYEKL, per germline. Trimming pared 1 base from V and 0 bases from J, leaving 7 bases between. The CDR3 is CASSQGGLAKNIQYF. As DNA, the CDR3 is TGCGCCAGCAGCCAAGGAGGACTAGCCAAAAACATTCAGTACTTC.

This rearrangement joins TRBV27 to TRBJ1-5; 9 positions match TRBD1. This CDR3 comprises 14 residues. Per germline, CDR1 MNHEY and CDR2 SMNVEV (reference sequence). V lost 6 bases and J lost 4; bases outside the gene matches: 4. The chain's CDR3 is CASRAGQGNQPQHF. The CDR3 DNA is TGTGCCAGCAGGGCGGGACAGGGAAATCAGCCCCAGCATTTT.

The J gene is TRBJ2-3, the V gene TRBV23-1, with 12 bases lining up with TRBD2. TRBV23-1 is noted as an ORF with a role that remains uncertain. V lost 7 bases to trimming and J lost 2 bases; unmatched junction nucleotides: 4. This CDR3 contains 15 residues. The CDR3 is CASTTSGGNTDTQYF. The CDR3 coding sequence is TGCGCCAGCACGACTAGCGGGGGCAACACAGATACGCAGTATTTT.

The gene calls are TRBV19 and TRBJ2-7, with a possible D match to TRBD1 (6 bases). The CDR3 length is 15 residues. Trimming removed 5 bases at V and 3 bases at J, with 17 bases between. Germline V gene data show CDR1 as LNHDA and CDR2 as SQIVND (reference sequence). For the CDR3, the DNA is TGTGCCAGTAGTGCCCCCGGCGGACAGATCTACGAGCAGTACTTC. Translated: CASSAPGGQIYEQYF.

This chain links TRBV5-1 with TRBJ1-1; a weak D match, TRBD1 (5 bases). CDR3 length: 17 amino acids. Per the germline V gene, CDR1 is SGHRS and CDR2 is YFSETQ. V was shortened by 0 bases and J by 4 bases, with 19 bases between the two germline ends. In DNA, the CDR3 is TGCGCCAGCAGCTTGGGAGGGGTGGGCAGGGTGAGCACTGAAGCTTTCTTT. This codes for CASSLGGVGRVSTEAFF.

The chain couples TRBV19 to TRBJ1-1; D unresolved. CDR3 length: 13 residues. In germline, CDR1 is LNHDA, CDR2 SQIVND (reference sequence). The V gene lost 8 bases and the J gene lost 1 base, with 11 bases spanning the gap. CDR3 nucleotides: TGTGCCAGTCTTCCCCATAGGAACACTGAAGCTTTCTTT. This encodes CASLPHRNTEAFF. The full variable domain, in which reference TRBV19 and TRBJ1-1 provide the parts outside the CDR3, is DGGITQSPKYLFRKEGQNVTLSCEQNLNHDAMYWYRQDPGQGLRLIYYSQIVNDFQKGDIAEGYSVSREKKESFPLTVTSAQKNPTAFYLCASLPHRNTEAFFGQGTRLTVV.

The chain couples TRBV28 to TRBJ1-2; no definite D call. Trimming removed 5 bases at V and 1 base at J, with 14 bases between. The CDR3 extends over 15 amino acids. Germline values: CDR1 MDHEN, CDR2 SYDVKM. The CDR3 region is CASSIRESGNYGYTF. CDR3 coding DNA: TGTGCCAGCAGTATAAGGGAGTCCGGTAACTATGGCTACACCTTC.

CDR3 protein: CASSDVGTDTEAFF. CDR3 DNA sequence: TGTGCCAGCAGTGACGTCGGTACGGACACTGAAGCTTTCTTT. The rearrangement joins TRBV2 to TRBJ1-1; no clear D. There are 14 residues in the CDR3. Germline-derived CDR1 and CDR2 are SNHLY and FYNNEI. The V end lost 3 bases, the J end lost 3 bases, and 11 bases lay between the germline ends.

As regards this clone: A read error may account for a junction end that differs from germline. The chain employs TRBV9 and TRBJ2-1; possible D gene TRBD1, 6 bases. The germline gives CDR1 SGDLS, CDR2 YYNGEE. The CDR3 contains 14 residues. The CDR3 here is CASSVSGEYSEQFF. The DNA for the CDR3 is TGTGCCAGCAGCGTCTCAGGGGAATACAGTGAGCAGTTCTTC.

V and J are TRBV7-9 and TRBJ1-2; D remains ambiguous. CDR3 length equals 13 residues. V lost 3 bases to trimming and J lost 7 bases, with 12 bases between them. Germline loops: CDR1 SEHNR, CDR2 FQNEAQ (reference sequence). The CDR3 is CASSFPRSAGYTF. The CDR3 DNA sequence: TGTGCCAGCAGCTTTCCCAGGTCGGCTGGCTACACCTTC.

This clone was recorded a few times. The chain is built from TRBV9 and TRBJ1-1; 8 nucleotides line up with TRBD1. CDR1 SGDLS and CDR2 YYNGEE come from the germline V gene. The CDR3 extends over 15 amino acids. The J segment lost 5 bases and the V segment lost 0 bases, leaving 6 bases of the junction unmatched. Written as DNA, the CDR3 is TGTGCCAGCAGCGTAGGGACAGGGCCTGAGACTGAAGCTTTCTTT. Translation: CASSVGTGPETEAFF.

The V gene is TRBV29-1, the J gene TRBJ1-2; D perhaps matches TRBD1 (5 bases). Trimming took off 8 bases at V and 7 bases at J, with 20 bases between the two ends. The germline gives CDR1 SQVTM, CDR2 ANQGSEA. This CDR3 has 13 amino acids. CDR3 loop: CSTVGGQGSGYTF. The CDR3 DNA reads as TGCAGCACCGTGGGAGGGCAGGGCAGTGGCTACACCTTC. Full variable domain (outside the CDR3, taken from reference TRBV29-1 and TRBJ1-2): SAVISQKPSRDICQRGTSLTIQCQVDSQVTMMFWYRQQPGQSLTLIATANQGSEATYESGFVIDKFPISRPNLTFSTLTVSNMSPEDSSIYLCSTVGGQGSGYTFGSGTRLTVV.